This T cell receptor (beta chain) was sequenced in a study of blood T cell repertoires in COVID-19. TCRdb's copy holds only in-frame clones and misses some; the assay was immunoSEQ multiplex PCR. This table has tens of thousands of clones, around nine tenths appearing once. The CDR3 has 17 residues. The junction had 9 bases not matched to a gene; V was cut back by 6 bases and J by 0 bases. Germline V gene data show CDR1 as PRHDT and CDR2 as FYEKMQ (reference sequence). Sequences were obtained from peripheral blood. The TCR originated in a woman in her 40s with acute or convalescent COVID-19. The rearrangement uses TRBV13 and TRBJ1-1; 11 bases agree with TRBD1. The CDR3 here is CASRSRDRGKVNTEAFF. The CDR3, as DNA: TGTGCCAGCAGGTCAAGGGACAGGGGGAAAGTGAACACTGAAGCTTTCTTT. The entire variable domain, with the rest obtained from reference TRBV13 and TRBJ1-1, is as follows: AAGVIQSPRHLIKEKRETATLKCYPIPRHDTVYWYQQGPGQDPQFLISFYEKMQSDKGSIPDRFSAQQFSDYHSELNMSSLELGDSALYFCASRSRDRGKVNTEAFFGQGTRLTVV.